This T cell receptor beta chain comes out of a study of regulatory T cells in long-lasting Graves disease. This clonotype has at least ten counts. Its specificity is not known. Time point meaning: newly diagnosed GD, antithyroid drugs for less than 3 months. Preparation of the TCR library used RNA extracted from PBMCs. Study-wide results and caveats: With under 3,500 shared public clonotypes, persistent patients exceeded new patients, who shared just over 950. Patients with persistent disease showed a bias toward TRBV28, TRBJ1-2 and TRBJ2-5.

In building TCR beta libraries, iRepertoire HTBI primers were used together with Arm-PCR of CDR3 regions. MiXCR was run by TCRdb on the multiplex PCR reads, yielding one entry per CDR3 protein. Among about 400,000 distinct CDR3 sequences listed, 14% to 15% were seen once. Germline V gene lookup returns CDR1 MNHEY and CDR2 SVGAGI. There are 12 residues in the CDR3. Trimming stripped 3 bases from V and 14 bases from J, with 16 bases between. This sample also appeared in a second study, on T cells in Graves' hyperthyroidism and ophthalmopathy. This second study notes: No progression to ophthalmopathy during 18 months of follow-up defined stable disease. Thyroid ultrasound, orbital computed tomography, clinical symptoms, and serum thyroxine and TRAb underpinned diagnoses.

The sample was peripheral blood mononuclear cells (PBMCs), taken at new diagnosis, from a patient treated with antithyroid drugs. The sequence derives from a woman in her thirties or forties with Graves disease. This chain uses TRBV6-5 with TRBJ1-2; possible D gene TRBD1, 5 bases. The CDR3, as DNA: TGTGCCAGCAGTTATTCCGGGGCAGCATCAACCTTC. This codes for CASSYSGAASTF.